This T cell receptor (beta chain) is from a study of graft-versus-host responses after intestinal transplantation. Across the study: The transplants performed in recipients were multivisceral, liver-intestinal, or isolated intestinal. Uniformly, recipients were administered anti-thymocyte globulin induction with subsequent tacrolimus and steroids for about 3 years.

Regarding the study as a whole: Elevated graft-versus-host to host-versus-graft clonal ratios in allografts were recorded for patients with graft-donor T cell macrochimerism. Recipient-marrow GvH clones were detected, some having first appeared in ileum or blood.

Here immunoSEQ multiplex PCR was the method, and the copy in TCRdb shows in-frame clones only, minus some. This sample has about 59,000 clones, with almost 95% found just once. Details on this clone: The antigen is unknown.

CDR3 size: 13 residues. V was pared by 7 bases and J by 7 bases, with 16 bases between. Germline V gene data show CDR1 as SNHLY and CDR2 as FYNNEI. The specimen comprised unstimulated CD4+ T cells sorted from spleen or lymph node cells, sampled before transplant. The V call is TRBV2, the J call TRBJ2-5, with D possibly called TRBD1 or TRBD2 (5 bases each). The clonotype originates from a human donor who was the organ donor for an intestinal transplant. CDR3: CASMGVIGGTQYF. CDR3 nucleotide sequence: TGTGCCAGCATGGGAGTCATTGGGGGGACCCAGTACTTC.